This TCR beta chain appears in the sequencing data of a study of CD8+ T cells in alopecia areata. Study information: Among treated patients, oral tofacitinib was administered at 5 to 10 mg twice daily. People stayed on tofacitinib for 6 to 18 months, then stopped the drug for 6 months. Findings and limits, study-wide: Lesional scalp exceeded normal scalp in clonality, especially in alopecia totalis/universalis.

Notes on this clone: Its antigen is still unknown.

Following RNA extraction, reverse transcription yielded cDNA that acted as the sequencing template. TCRdb keeps only in-frame clones here, not all; method: immunoSEQ multiplex PCR. The sample records about 140,000 clones, 40% to 65% being singletons. The researchers isolated CD4+ and CD8+ T cells from PBMCs by sorting. Trimming pared 2 bases from V and 0 bases from J, leaving 11 bases between. CDR1 SEHNR and CDR2 FQNEAQ come from the germline V gene (reference sequence). The CDR3 consists of 15 residues. This TCR derives from a human donor with alopecia areata. The source was CD4+ T cells sorted from blood, collected at week 0. This rearrangement joins TRBV7-9 to TRBJ2-7; D remains unclear. In DNA, the CDR3 is TGTGCCAGCAGCTTAAGTTCTTCTACCTCCTACGAGCAGTACTTC. Translated: CASSLSSSTSYEQYF.